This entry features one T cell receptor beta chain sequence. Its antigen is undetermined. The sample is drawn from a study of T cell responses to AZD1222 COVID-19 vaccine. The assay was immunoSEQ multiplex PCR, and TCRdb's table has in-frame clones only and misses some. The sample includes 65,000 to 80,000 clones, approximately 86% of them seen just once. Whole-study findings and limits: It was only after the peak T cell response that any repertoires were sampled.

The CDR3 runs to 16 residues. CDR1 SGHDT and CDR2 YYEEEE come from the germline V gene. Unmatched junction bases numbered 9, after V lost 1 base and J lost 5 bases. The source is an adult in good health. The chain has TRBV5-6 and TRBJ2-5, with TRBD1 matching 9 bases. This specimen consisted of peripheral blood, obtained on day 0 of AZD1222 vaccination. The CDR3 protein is CASSLTTGGEDETQYF. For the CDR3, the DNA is TGTGCCAGCAGCTTGACCACAGGGGGCGAGGATGAGACCCAGTACTTC.